This T cell receptor (beta chain) emerged from a study of chemoradiotherapy in HPV16-positive cancers (dated by TCRdb to 2022 to 2024). About the study as a whole: Using functional T-cell assays on cells from a couple of HPV16-positive patients, the researchers defined candidate HPV-specific T-cell clones and common TCR motifs. The study asked whether T-cell immunity against the HPV oncoproteins E6 and E7 changes during chemoradiotherapy and whether it affects survival. The candidate HPV-specific TCRs and motifs were then tracked in TCR repertoires from around 86 patients with HPV-related cancers. Findings and caveats that apply to the study as a whole: Expansion of candidate HPV-specific clones and E7-related TCR motifs was observed in the tumor microenvironment during treatment, whereas no such expansion was observed for non-HPV-specific T cells. The functional definition of HPV-specific T cells came from only a couple of HPV16-positive patients, and the survival association was reported for HPV16-positive patients. Among HPV16-positive patients, expansion of HPV-responsive T cells during chemoradiotherapy was associated with better recurrence-free survival.

In the case of this clone: Its antigen specificity is not known. Base qualities are not recorded, but no much larger clone differs from it by a single base.

Measured from the cysteine to the phenylalanine, the CDR3 is 18 residues long. Only the CDR3 region is kept as DNA, spanning 54 bases read in frame from base 1. CDR1 and CDR2 are drawn from the germline V gene: SGDLS, YYNGEE. Trimmed from V: 4 bases; trimmed from J: 0 bases; junction bases lacking a gene match: 16. The library was obtained by the immunoSEQ multiplex PCR assay. TCRdb's version of the immuneACCESS table is confined to in-frame rearrangements and falls short of the full clone set. An unresolved V gene accounts for under half of the shortfall where checked; the remainder is of unknown origin. The sample table lists about 15,000 clones, about three quarters of them with a count of one. The ten largest clones represent approximately 9.4% of the sample. Because repertoires were sampled repeatedly during chemoradiotherapy, clonal expansion in the tumor microenvironment could be followed.

The clonotype originates from a human donor with HPV-associated anogenital cancer. Collection of the sample occurred from a patient who underwent chemoradiotherapy. Rearrangement joined TRBV9 to TRBJ2-7, and 7 junctional nucleotides match TRBD1. The DNA sequence reads TGTGCCAGCAGCCCATCCTCAGGTGGTGCAGGGGGCTCCTACGAGCAGTACTTC. The encoded protein is CASSPSSGGAGGSYEQYF.